This is a list of T cell receptor beta chains from one sample in a study of T cells after yellow fever vaccination. TCRdb recomputed calls from the 5' RACE reads with MiXCR, one row per CDR3 protein. The sample shows over 100,000 distinct CDR3 sequences, 6.5% to 9% of them seen only once. This material consisted of CD8+ T cells sorted from PBMCs, taken 45 days after the yellow fever booster vaccination. The receptors were gathered from a man aged 30-40 years who received the YFV17D yellow fever vaccine. Each CDR3 is given with its conserved first and last residue. D genes are given only for firm matches. Not all rows give a size; the values are once, few, many and, for expanded clones, a class.

CDR3nt: TGTGCCAGCAGCCAAGAAGGAAGTAATCAGCCCCAGCATTTT; CDR3aa: CASSQEGSNQPQHF; v_gene: TRBV3-1; j_gene: TRBJ1-5; abundance: many; d_gene: NA
CDR3nt: TGTGCCACCAAAGGATCTGCCTACAATGAGCAGTTCTTC; CDR3aa: CATKGSAYNEQFF; v_gene: TRBV15; j_gene: TRBJ2-1; abundance: many; d_gene: NA
CDR3nt: TGTGCCAGCAGTTACTCGCTGGACCTCGAGGAGGACGAGCAGTACTTC; CDR3aa: CASSYSLDLEEDEQYF; v_gene: TRBV6-2/TRBV6-3; j_gene: TRBJ2-7; abundance: many; d_gene: NA
CDR3nt: TGTGCCAGCAGCCACAGGGATCAGCCCCAGCATTTT; CDR3aa: CASSHRDQPQHF; v_gene: TRBV7-6; j_gene: TRBJ1-5; abundance: few; d_gene: NA
CDR3nt: TGCAGCGTTGGCGAGAACACCGGGGAGCTGTTTTTT; CDR3aa: CSVGENTGELFF; v_gene: TRBV29-1; j_gene: TRBJ2-2; abundance: many; d_gene: NA
CDR3nt: TGTGCCAGCAGTTTAGAGGGTAGCGGACCCCCCTACGAGCAGTACTTC; CDR3aa: CASSLEGSGPPYEQYF; v_gene: TRBV12-3/TRBV12-4; j_gene: TRBJ2-7; abundance: many; d_gene: NA
CDR3nt: TGTGCCAGCAGAGTTGGACAGGGGATTGACGAGCAGTACTTC; CDR3aa: CASRVGQGIDEQYF; v_gene: TRBV12-3/TRBV12-4; j_gene: TRBJ2-7; abundance: many; d_gene: TRBD1
CDR3nt: TGTGCCAGCAGCCAAGATGTCTCCATGGCTAGCGGGAGCGATGAGCAGTTCTTC; CDR3aa: CASSQDVSMASGSDEQFF; v_gene: TRBV14; j_gene: TRBJ2-1; abundance: few; d_gene: TRBD2
CDR3nt: TGTGCCAGCAGCGTCACCGGCACAGGGGTAGAAGAGCAGTACTTC; CDR3aa: CASSVTGTGVEEQYF; v_gene: TRBV9; j_gene: TRBJ2-7; abundance: NA; d_gene: TRBD1
CDR3nt: TGTGCCAGCAGCCCACTAGCGGACACAGATACGCAGTATTTT; CDR3aa: CASSPLADTDTQYF; v_gene: TRBV7-2; j_gene: TRBJ2-3; abundance: NA; d_gene: TRBD2
CDR3nt: TGTGCCAGCAGTCCAAGCGGGGAATCCTACAATGAGCAGTTCTTC; CDR3aa: CASSPSGESYNEQFF; v_gene: TRBV3-1; j_gene: TRBJ2-1; abundance: many; d_gene: TRBD2
CDR3nt: TGCAGTGCTATTATCGCCATCTACAATGAGCAGTTCTTC; CDR3aa: CSAIIAIYNEQFF; v_gene: TRBV20-1; j_gene: TRBJ2-1; abundance: many; d_gene: NA
CDR3nt: TGCGCCAGCAGCTTGGGGGAATCCCACAATGAGCAGTTCTTC; CDR3aa: CASSLGESHNEQFF; v_gene: TRBV5-1; j_gene: TRBJ2-1; abundance: NA; d_gene: NA
CDR3nt: TGCAGCGTCGAGGGGCTAGCGGAAGTCTATGAGCAGTTCTTC; CDR3aa: CSVEGLAEVYEQFF; v_gene: TRBV29-1; j_gene: TRBJ2-1; abundance: NA; d_gene: TRBD2
CDR3nt: TGTGCCACCAGTCCCCCGCCAGGGCAAGAGACCCAGTACTTC; CDR3aa: CATSPPPGQETQYF; v_gene: TRBV15; j_gene: TRBJ2-5; abundance: many; d_gene: NA
CDR3nt: TGTGCCAGCAGTTGGGGCAGGGCCCCTAATTCACCCCTCCACTTT; CDR3aa: CASSWGRAPNSPLHF; v_gene: TRBV6-5; j_gene: TRBJ1-6; abundance: NA; d_gene: NA
CDR3nt: TGCAGTGGCGTAGCAGATACGCAGTATTTT; CDR3aa: CSGVADTQYF; v_gene: TRBV20-1; j_gene: TRBJ2-3; abundance: many; d_gene: NA
CDR3nt: TGTGCCACCAGTGATCTAGCGGGAGGGACCCCAGATACGCAGTATTTT; CDR3aa: CATSDLAGGTPDTQYF; v_gene: TRBV24-1; j_gene: TRBJ2-3; abundance: many; d_gene: TRBD2
CDR3nt: TGCAGCGTTGAATGGGCTAGCGGTCGGAGGCCCTACGAGCAGTACTTC; CDR3aa: CSVEWASGRRPYEQYF; v_gene: TRBV29-1; j_gene: TRBJ2-7; abundance: NA; d_gene: TRBD2
CDR3nt: TGCGCCAGCAGCTTGTCCAGGGGGAGCTCCTATAATTCACCCCTCCACTTT; CDR3aa: CASSLSRGSSYNSPLHF; v_gene: TRBV5-1; j_gene: TRBJ1-6; abundance: many; d_gene: TRBD1
CDR3nt: TGTGCCAGCAGCTCACGTCAGAGTGTGCAGTATTTT; CDR3aa: CASSSRQSVQYF; v_gene: TRBV7-9; j_gene: TRBJ2-3; abundance: many; d_gene: NA
CDR3nt: TGTGCCAGCAGCCCTCCGACAGGGAACAATGAGCAGTTCTTC; CDR3aa: CASSPPTGNNEQFF; v_gene: TRBV7-9; j_gene: TRBJ2-1; abundance: many; d_gene: TRBD1
CDR3nt: TGCAGTGCTAGAGGTAGGACTAGCGTAACCTACGAGCAGTACTTC; CDR3aa: CSARGRTSVTYEQYF; v_gene: TRBV20-1; j_gene: TRBJ2-7; abundance: NA; d_gene: TRBD2
CDR3nt: TGTGCCAGCAGTGACCTAGCGCCTAGCACAGATACGCAGTATTTT; CDR3aa: CASSDLAPSTDTQYF; v_gene: TRBV6-1; j_gene: TRBJ2-3; abundance: many; d_gene: NA
CDR3nt: TGTGCCAGCAGCCCGGCGGGACCCTCGAGCACAGATACGCAGTATTTT; CDR3aa: CASSPAGPSSTDTQYF; v_gene: TRBV7-3; j_gene: TRBJ2-3; abundance: NA; d_gene: NA
CDR3nt: TGTGCCAGTAGTATAGAACAGGGGTCCTACAATGAGCAGTTCTTC; CDR3aa: CASSIEQGSYNEQFF; v_gene: TRBV19; j_gene: TRBJ2-1; abundance: many; d_gene: TRBD1
CDR3nt: TGTGCCAGCAGCTTCGCCGCCTCCTACAATGAGCAGTTCTTC; CDR3aa: CASSFAASYNEQFF; v_gene: TRBV11-2; j_gene: TRBJ2-1; abundance: few; d_gene: NA
CDR3nt: TGTGCCAGCAGCCAAGCAGGGGGTAACACTGAAGCTTTCTTT; CDR3aa: CASSQAGGNTEAFF; v_gene: TRBV3-1; j_gene: TRBJ1-1; abundance: many; d_gene: TRBD1
CDR3nt: TGTGCCAGCAGTTACTCGATCTGGGACAGGACAGGGCGCTCTGGGGCCAACGTCCTGACTTTC; CDR3aa: CASSYSIWDRTGRSGANVLTF; v_gene: TRBV6-2/TRBV6-3; j_gene: TRBJ2-6; abundance: many; d_gene: TRBD1
CDR3nt: TGTGCCACCCTAGAGGAGTTAGCGGGAGTAGAGACCCAGTACTTC; CDR3aa: CATLEELAGVETQYF; v_gene: TRBV15; j_gene: TRBJ2-5; abundance: many; d_gene: TRBD2
CDR3nt: TGTGCCTGGGACATCGGGGGGAGTTCACCCCTCCACTTT; CDR3aa: CAWDIGGSSPLHF; v_gene: TRBV30; j_gene: TRBJ1-6; abundance: many; d_gene: NA
CDR3nt: TGCGCCAGCAGCTTAGTGCCTTCCGACAGGGGGTCCTACGAGCAGTACTTC; CDR3aa: CASSLVPSDRGSYEQYF; v_gene: TRBV5-1; j_gene: TRBJ2-7; abundance: few; d_gene: TRBD1
CDR3nt: TGTGCCAGCAGTTTAGGGACTAGCGGGTACACAGATACGCAGTATTTT; CDR3aa: CASSLGTSGYTDTQYF; v_gene: TRBV12-3/TRBV12-4; j_gene: TRBJ2-3; abundance: many; d_gene: TRBD2
CDR3nt: TGTGCCAGCAGCCAGGGACTAGCGGGACCTTACGAGCAGTACTTC; CDR3aa: CASSQGLAGPYEQYF; v_gene: TRBV3-1; j_gene: TRBJ2-7; abundance: NA; d_gene: TRBD2
CDR3nt: TGTGCCAGCAGCAATACTCGAAACGCCTTCTTAGAGCAGTTCTTC; CDR3aa: CASSNTRNAFLEQFF; v_gene: TRBV7-9; j_gene: TRBJ2-1; abundance: many; d_gene: NA
CDR3nt: TGTGCCAGCAGCGTATCGTCTCCTGGGGAGCAGTTCTTC; CDR3aa: CASSVSSPGEQFF; v_gene: TRBV12-3/TRBV12-4; j_gene: TRBJ2-1; abundance: many; d_gene: NA